The sequence of this TCR beta chain was determined in a study of OX40 agonist ivuxolimab in advanced cancers. Study in general: The eligibility criteria allowed prior anti-PD-1, anti-PD-L1 or anti-CTLA-4 therapy, and approximately 42% had some. Partial responses were seen in three patients, one with hepatocellular carcinoma and two with cutaneous melanoma.

From germline, CDR1 is KGHSH and CDR2 LQKENI. This CDR3 is built from 19 residues. J was trimmed by 1 base and V by 8 bases; bases with no gene match: 13. Clones were read by immunoSEQ multiplex PCR, and TCRdb kept only the in-frame ones, dropping some. The sample carries about 55,000 clones, 77% recorded once. This sequence originates from an adult with an advanced solid tumor such as melanoma, head and neck, liver or kidney cancer. The chain is built from TRBV18 and TRBJ2-3; 15 bases line up with TRBD2. The sequencing used CD4+ or CD8+ T cells sorted from blood, collected in a trial of the OX40 agonist ivuxolimab. In nucleotides, the CDR3 is TGTGCCAGCCAAAAAACCGGGACTAGCGGGGGGACGCGCACAGATACGCAGTATTTT. Translated: CASQKTGTSGGTRTDTQYF.